This paragraph reports one T cell receptor (beta chain). Germline CDR1 is MNHEY and CDR2 is SVGAGI. Trimming took off 6 bases at V and 3 bases at J, with 17 bases between the two ends. The CDR3 runs to 15 residues. One entry per CDR3 protein results from TCRdb running MiXCR on the RT-PCR reads. This table holds about 680,000 distinct CDR3 sequences, 13% to 15% found once. The receptor comes from a female donor in good health, serving as a healthy control. The chain employs TRBV6-5 and TRBJ1-1; perhaps TRBD1 as D (5 bases). Sequenced material: memory CD4+ T cells from blood. The chain's CDR3 is CASRTPAGPDTEAFF. The CDR3 DNA reads TGTGCCAGCAGAACACCCGCGGGGCCGGACACTGAAGCTTTCTTT.